The source of this T cell receptor beta chain is a study of post-analysis software for immune sequencing data. Study findings and constraints: Samples from one preparation batch, clustered by F measure, grouped strongly together. Controls had significantly higher normalized Chao1 diversity than multiple sclerosis patients. There were five TRBV segments more frequent in patients than controls, and TRBV5-6, TRBV5-1 and TRBV20-1 were among them.

Unique molecular identifiers had been added to the TCR beta cDNA libraries. Each CDR3 protein gets one entry after TCRdb re-called the PCR reads with MiXCR. The sample has approximately 250,000 distinct CDR3 sequences, 35% to 45% seen once; the top ten hold around 5%. This clonotype was seen at least ten times. The antigen remains unidentified. The CDR3 has 15 amino acids. V was cut by 5 bases and J by 8 bases, with 19 bases left in between. Germline V lookup: CDR1 SEHNR, CDR2 FQNEAQ (reference sequence). The receptor's source is a girl between 5 and 17 years old with multiple sclerosis. The specimen sequenced was blood. This rearrangement joins TRBV7-9 to TRBJ2-4, with D possibly matching TRBD1 (7 bases). The CDR3 DNA follows: TGTGCCAGCAGCGGGGTCAGGGGGGAGGAGGACATTCAGTACTTC. The encoded protein is CASSGVRGEEDIQYF.